This T cell receptor beta chain originates from a study of T-cell reconstitution after alpha-beta-depleted transplantation in children (dated by TCRdb to the mid-2010s). With regard to the full study: The study quantitatively tracked T-cell immune reconstitution after TCRalphabeta/CD19-depleted allogeneic hematopoietic cell transplantation in children using TCR repertoire profiling. The research as a whole found: The frequencies of hyperexpanded clones fell over the following months, and after one year, T-cell counts and TCRbeta diversity were mostly attributed to newly produced T cells. Apparently early alphabetaT-cell count recovery about two months after transplant reportedly relied on only several hundred rapidly expanded clones derived from non-depleted graft cells. In some patients, the high TCRbeta diversity seen at day 60 was put down to recipient T cells and intrathymic progenitors that had survived conditioning.

The protocol used for the library was PCR. Sequencing relied on an Illumina HiSeq 2500. TCR library preparation used molecular barcoding, with unique molecular identifiers applied to normalize quantification of the TCRbeta repertoire. Using fastp at Q25 and MiXCR, TCRdb reprocessed the public reads and kept productive beta chains. Entries that share a CDR3 protein sequence are merged under the most common genes and DNA. The table for this sample lists about 290,000 distinct CDR3 sequences; about 9.4% of them were counted only once. The ten largest account for approximately 7.6% of the sample. The CDR3 runs 15 residues from the cysteine to the phenylalanine. Left in the record is the CDR3 DNA by itself, 45 bases read in frame from the first base. Trimmed from V: 2 bases; trimmed from J: 6 bases; junction bases lacking a gene match: 9. CDR1 LGHDT and CDR2 YNNKEL are derived from the germline V gene (reference sequence).

This clonotype has just a few counts. Its antigen target is currently unknown. Base-call qualities are not available, and no considerably larger clone is one nucleotide away. The meaning of the sample's treatment or condition label: allogeneic hematopoietic cell transplantation with graft depleted of TCRalphabeta T cells and CD19 B cells. Transplant recipients were children who received TCRalphabeta/CD19-depleted allogeneic hematopoietic cell grafts. The receptor was isolated from a boy less than two years old with acute myeloid leukemia, due to receive a stem cell transplant. The chain links TRBV3-1 with TRBJ2-7; TRBD1 fits 8 bases in the junction. Material: PBMCs, obtained before TCRalphabeta/CD19-depleted stem cell transplant. The CDR3 protein: CASSQNPGQGGEQYF. The DNA is TGTGCCAGCAGCCAAAATCCCGGACAGGGAGGCGAGCAGTACTTC.